This TCR beta chain originates from a study of cytomegalovirus exposure and HLA in healthy donors. There are 16 residues in the CDR3. The ends lost 2 bases at V and 7 bases at J; junction bases unmatched: 8. Germline V CDR1 and CDR2: SGHDT, YYEEEE. It was with 60 Vbeta and 13 Jbeta primers that the PCR ran. The table came from immunoSEQ multiplex PCR; TCRdb's copy has only in-frame clones and leaves some out. The sample has approximately 220,000 clones; 82% are singletons. Sequenced material: PBMCs. The chain is built from TRBV5-6 and TRBJ2-1; 11 nucleotides match TRBD2. This clonotype originated in a man between 40 and 49 years old in good health and CMV-seropositive. The CDR3, as DNA: TGTGCCAGCAGCTTTTTTCTAGCGGGAGGCCCAAATGAGCAGTTCTTC. Translating gives CASSFFLAGGPNEQFF.